The source of this TCR beta chain is a study of post-analysis software for immune sequencing data. Findings of the study overall: A handful of TRBV segments were significantly more frequent in patients than in controls. TRBV5-6, TRBV5-1 and TRBV20-1 were among these segments.

Germline V lookup: CDR1 MNHNY, CDR2 SVGAGI (reference sequence). The CDR3 has 15 amino acids. Germline trimming cut 6 bases from V and 2 bases from J; bases unmatched to any gene: 5. This clonotype was observed a handful of times. Its antigen is undetermined. Libraries were made from TCR beta cDNA, and they carried unique molecular identifiers. TCRdb re-analysed the PCR reads in MiXCR, keeping a single row per CDR3 protein. This table holds hundreds of thousands of distinct CDR3 sequences, roughly 45% found once. The V call is TRBV6-6, the J call TRBJ2-2; 8 bases fit TRBD2. The clonotype originates from a girl aged 5 to 17 with multiple sclerosis. The specimen sequenced was blood. The CDR3 loop reads CASSTSGSNTGELFF. The CDR3 region has the DNA TGTGCCAGCAGCACTAGCGGTTCCAACACCGGGGAGCTGTTTTTT.